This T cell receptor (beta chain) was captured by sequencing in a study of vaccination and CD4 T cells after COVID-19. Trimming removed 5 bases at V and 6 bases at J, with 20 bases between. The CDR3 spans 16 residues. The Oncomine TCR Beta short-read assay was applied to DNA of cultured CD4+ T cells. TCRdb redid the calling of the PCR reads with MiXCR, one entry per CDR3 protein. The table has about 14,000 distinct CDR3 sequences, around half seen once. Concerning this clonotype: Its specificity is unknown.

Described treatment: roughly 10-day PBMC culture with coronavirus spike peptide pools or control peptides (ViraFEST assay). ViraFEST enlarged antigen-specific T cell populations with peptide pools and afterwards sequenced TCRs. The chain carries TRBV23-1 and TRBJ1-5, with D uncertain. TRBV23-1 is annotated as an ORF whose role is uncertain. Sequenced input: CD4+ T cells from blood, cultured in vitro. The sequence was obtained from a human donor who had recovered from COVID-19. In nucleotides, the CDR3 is TGCGCCAGCAGTTCTCTCCCCCCCCCGGAAAGTCAGCCCCAGCATTTT. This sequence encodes CASSSLPPPESQPQHF.